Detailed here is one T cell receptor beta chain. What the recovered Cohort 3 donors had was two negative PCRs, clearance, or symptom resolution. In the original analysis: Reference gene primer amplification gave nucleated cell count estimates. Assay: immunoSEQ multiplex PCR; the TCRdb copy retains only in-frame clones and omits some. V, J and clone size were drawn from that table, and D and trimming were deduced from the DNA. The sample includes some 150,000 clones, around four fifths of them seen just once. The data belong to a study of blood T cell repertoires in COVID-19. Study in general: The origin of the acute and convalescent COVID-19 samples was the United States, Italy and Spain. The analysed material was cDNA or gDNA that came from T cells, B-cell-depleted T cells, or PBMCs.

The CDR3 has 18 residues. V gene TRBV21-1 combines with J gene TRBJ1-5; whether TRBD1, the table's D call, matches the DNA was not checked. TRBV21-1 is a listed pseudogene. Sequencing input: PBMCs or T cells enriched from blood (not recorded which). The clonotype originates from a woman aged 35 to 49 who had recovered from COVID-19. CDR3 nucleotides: TGTGCCAGCAACTCCGACCGGGACAGGGAGGGGAGCAATCAGCCCCAGCATTTT. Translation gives CASNSDRDREGSNQPQHF.